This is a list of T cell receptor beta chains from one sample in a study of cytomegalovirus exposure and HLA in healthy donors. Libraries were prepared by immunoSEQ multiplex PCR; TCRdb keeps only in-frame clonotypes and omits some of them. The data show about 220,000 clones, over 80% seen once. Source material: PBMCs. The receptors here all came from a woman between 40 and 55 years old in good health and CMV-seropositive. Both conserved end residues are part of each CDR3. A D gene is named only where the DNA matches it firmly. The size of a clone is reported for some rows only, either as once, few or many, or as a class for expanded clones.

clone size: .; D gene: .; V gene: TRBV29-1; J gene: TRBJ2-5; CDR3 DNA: TGCAGCGTTGCTCGCGGCCAAGAGACCCAGTACTTC; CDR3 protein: CSVARGQETQYF
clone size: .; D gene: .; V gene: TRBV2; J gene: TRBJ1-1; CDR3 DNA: TGTGCCAGCACCGCCATTCAGGGAAATACTGAAGCTTTCTTT; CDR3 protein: CASTAIQGNTEAFF
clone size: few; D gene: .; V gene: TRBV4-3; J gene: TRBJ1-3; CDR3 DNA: TGCGCCAGCAGCCAAGATATCGCAGGGGTTGGAAACACCATATATTTT; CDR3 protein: CASSQDIAGVGNTIYF
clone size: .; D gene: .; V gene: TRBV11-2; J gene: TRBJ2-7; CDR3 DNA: TGTGCCAGCAGCTTTACTTCCTACGAGCAGTACTTC; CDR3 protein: CASSFTSYEQYF
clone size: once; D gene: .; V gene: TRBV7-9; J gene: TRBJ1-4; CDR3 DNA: TGTGCCAGCAGCTTGGGGACATATAATGAAAAACTGTTTTTT; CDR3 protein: CASSLGTYNEKLFF
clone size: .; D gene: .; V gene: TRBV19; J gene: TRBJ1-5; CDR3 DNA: TGTGCCAGTAGTATTGGAGGGGCGACCGGCAATCAGCCCCAGCATTTT; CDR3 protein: CASSIGGATGNQPQHF
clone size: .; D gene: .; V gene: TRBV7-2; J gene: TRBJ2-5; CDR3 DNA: TGTGCCAGCAGCTTACAGGGGTGGGCTCAAGAGACCCAGTACTTC; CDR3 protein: CASSLQGWAQETQYF
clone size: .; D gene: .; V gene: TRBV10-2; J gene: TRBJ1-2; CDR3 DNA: TGCGCCAGCAGTGAGCCTCTGCCTATTGCGTCGAGCGGGGGAAGGGGTCTTCGGTTC; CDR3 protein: CASSEPLPIASSGGRGLRF
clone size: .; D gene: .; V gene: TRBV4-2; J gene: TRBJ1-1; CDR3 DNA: TGTGCCAGCAGCCAAGGAACCTCGGGAGAAGCTTTCTTT; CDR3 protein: CASSQGTSGEAFF
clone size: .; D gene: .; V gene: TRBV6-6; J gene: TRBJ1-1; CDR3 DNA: TGTGCCAGCAGGCGGGGCACTGAAGCTTTCTTT; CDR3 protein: CASRRGTEAFF
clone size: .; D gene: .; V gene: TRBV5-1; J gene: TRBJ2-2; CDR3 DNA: TGCGCCAGCAGCTTGGTAGGGGAACCCACCGGGGAGCTGTTTTTT; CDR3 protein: CASSLVGEPTGELFF
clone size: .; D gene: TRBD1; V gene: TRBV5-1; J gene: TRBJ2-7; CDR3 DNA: TGCGCCAGCAGCTCACAGGGGGCGTCCTACGAGCAGTACTTC; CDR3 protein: CASSSQGASYEQYF
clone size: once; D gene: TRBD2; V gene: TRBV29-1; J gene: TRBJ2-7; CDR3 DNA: TGCAGCGTTGAAGGACTAGCGGGAGGGGGCTACGAGCAGTACTTC; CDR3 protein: CSVEGLAGGGYEQYF
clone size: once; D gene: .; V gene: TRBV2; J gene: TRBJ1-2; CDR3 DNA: TGTGCCAGCAGAGAAACGGCCACAGACGGAGGCTACACCTTC; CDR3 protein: CASRETATDGGYTF
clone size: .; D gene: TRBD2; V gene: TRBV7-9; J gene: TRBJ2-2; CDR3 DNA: TGTGCCAGCAGCCCCCGGGGGGGGGCGAACACCGGGGAGCTGTTTTTT; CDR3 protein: CASSPRGGANTGELFF
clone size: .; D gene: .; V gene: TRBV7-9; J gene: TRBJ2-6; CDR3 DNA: TGTTCCGTCTCCAACGTCCTGACTTTC; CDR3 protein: CSVSNVLTF
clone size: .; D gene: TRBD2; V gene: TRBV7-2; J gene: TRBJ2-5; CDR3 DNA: TGTGCCAGCAGCTTAGGAGGTAGCGGGGTTTGGGAGACCCAGTACTTC; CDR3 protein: CASSLGGSGVWETQYF
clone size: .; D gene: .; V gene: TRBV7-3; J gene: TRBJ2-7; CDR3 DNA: TGTGCCAGCAGCTTAGGAGTCGAGCAGTACTTC; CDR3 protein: CASSLGVEQYF
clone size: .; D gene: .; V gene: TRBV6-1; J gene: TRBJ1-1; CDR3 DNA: TGTGCCAGCAGTTCCCTCCGGGGGAACACTGAAGCTTTCTTT; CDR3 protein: CASSSLRGNTEAFF
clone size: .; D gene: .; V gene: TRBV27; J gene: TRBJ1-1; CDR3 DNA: TGTGCCAGCAGTTTAACATTGCTGAACACTGAAGCTTTCTTT; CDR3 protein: CASSLTLLNTEAFF
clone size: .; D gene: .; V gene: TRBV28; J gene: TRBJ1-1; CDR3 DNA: TGTGCCCTCCTCCGGAGAAGAGGAATGAACACTGAAGCTTTCTTT; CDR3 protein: CALLRRRGMNTEAFF
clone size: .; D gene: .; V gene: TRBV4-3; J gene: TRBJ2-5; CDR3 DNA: TGCGCCAGCAGCCAGGCTAGGACAGAGGGGGAGGGCCAGTACTTC; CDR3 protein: CASSQARTEGEGQYF
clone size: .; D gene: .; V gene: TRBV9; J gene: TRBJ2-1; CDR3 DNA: TGTGCCAGCAGCCCCGGTGCGGGTGACAATGAGCAGTTCTTC; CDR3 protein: CASSPGAGDNEQFF
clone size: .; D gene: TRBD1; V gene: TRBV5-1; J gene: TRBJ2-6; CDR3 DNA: TGCGCCAGCAGCCGGACAGGGGGCGGGTTGGGGGCCAACGTCCTGACTTTC; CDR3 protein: CASSRTGGGLGANVLTF
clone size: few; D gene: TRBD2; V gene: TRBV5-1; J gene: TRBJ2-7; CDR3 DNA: TGCGCCAGCAGCTCTGGGGGGGGTGTCTACGAGCAGTACTTC; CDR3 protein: CASSSGGGVYEQYF
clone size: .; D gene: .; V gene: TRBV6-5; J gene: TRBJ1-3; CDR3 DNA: TGTGCCAGCAGTTACTCCCCTTTACAGGGAAGAAACACCATATATTTT; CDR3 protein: CASSYSPLQGRNTIYF
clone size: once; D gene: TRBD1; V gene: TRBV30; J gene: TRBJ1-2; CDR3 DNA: TGTGCCTGGGGGACAGGGCGGGGGCTCGGTGGCTACACCTTC; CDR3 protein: CAWGTGRGLGGYTF
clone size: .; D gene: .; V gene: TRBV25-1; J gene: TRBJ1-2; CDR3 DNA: TGTGCCAGCAGTCCGAGGCGGGGATCCTATGGCTACACCTTC; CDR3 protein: CASSPRRGSYGYTF
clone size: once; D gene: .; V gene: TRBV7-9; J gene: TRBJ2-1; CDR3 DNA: TGTGCCAGCAGCTTCGGGTACTCCTACAATGAGCAGTTCTTC; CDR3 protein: CASSFGYSYNEQFF
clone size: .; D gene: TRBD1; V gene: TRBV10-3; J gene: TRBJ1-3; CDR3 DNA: TGTGCCATCAGTGAGTCGACAGGGGACGGAAACACCATATATTTT; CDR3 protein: CAISESTGDGNTIYF
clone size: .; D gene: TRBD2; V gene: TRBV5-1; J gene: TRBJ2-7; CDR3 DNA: TGCGCCAGCAGCCCCCTCACCCGCGGGGGGGCGCGGCCCTACGAGCAGTACTTC; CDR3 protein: CASSPLTRGGARPYEQYF
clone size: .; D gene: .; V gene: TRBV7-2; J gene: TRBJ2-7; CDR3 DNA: TGTGCCAGCAGCTCTTATGGGGGGGGACAGGCGAGGTACGAGCAGTACTTC; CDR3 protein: CASSSYGGGQARYEQYF
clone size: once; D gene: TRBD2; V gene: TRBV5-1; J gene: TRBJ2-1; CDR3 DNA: TGCGCCAGCAGCTTGGTTCTAGCGGGAGGGGATTACAATGAGCAGTTCTTC; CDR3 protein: CASSLVLAGGDYNEQFF
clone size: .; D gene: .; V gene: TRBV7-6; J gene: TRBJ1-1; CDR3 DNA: TGTGCCAGCAGTCAAAGGGGTATTAAGGGTATGAACACTGAAGCTTTCTTT; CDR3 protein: CASSQRGIKGMNTEAFF
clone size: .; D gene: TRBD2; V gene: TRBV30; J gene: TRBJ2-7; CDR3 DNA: TGTGCCTGGAGCAAACTAGCGGGAGGGCCCAACGAGCAGTACTTC; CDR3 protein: CAWSKLAGGPNEQYF
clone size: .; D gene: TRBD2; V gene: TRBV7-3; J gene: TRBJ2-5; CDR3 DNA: TGTGCCAGCAGCTTAGGGTCAGCGGGAGGGCGGGAGACCCAGTACTTC; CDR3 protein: CASSLGSAGGRETQYF
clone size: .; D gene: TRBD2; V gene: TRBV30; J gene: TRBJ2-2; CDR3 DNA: TGTGCCTGGATCCGTGGCGGGAGGGCCGCGAACACCGGGGAGCTGTTTTTT; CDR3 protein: CAWIRGGRAANTGELFF
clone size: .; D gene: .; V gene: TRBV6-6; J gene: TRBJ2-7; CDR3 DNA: TGTGCCAGCAGTCAAACAGCATACGAGCAGTACTTC; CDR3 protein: CASSQTAYEQYF
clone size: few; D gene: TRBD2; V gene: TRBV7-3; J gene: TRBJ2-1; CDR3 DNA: TGTGCCAGCAGCTTAACTAGCGGGGGGGGGAATGAGCAGTTCTTC; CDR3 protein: CASSLTSGGGNEQFF
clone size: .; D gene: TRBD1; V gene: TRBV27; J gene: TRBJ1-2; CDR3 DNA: TGTGCCAGCAGTTACAAGGGGGCTGGAGGCTACACCTTC; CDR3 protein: CASSYKGAGGYTF
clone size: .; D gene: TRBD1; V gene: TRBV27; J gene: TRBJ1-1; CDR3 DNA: TGTGCCAGCAGTGCCGGACAGGGGCGGGGCACTGAAGCTTTCTTT; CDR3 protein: CASSAGQGRGTEAFF
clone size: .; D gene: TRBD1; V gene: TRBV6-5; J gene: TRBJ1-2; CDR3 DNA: TGTGCCAGCAGACGGGACAGCTATGGCTACACCTTC; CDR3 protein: CASRRDSYGYTF
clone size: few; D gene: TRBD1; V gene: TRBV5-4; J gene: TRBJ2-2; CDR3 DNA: TGTGCCAGCAGCCGCACGTTGGGACAGGGGGCCGGGGAGCTGTTTTTT; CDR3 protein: CASSRTLGQGAGELFF
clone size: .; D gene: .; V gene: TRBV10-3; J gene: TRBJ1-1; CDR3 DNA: TGTGCCATCCACCAGGGCATGAACACTGAAGCTTTCTTT; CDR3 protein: CAIHQGMNTEAFF
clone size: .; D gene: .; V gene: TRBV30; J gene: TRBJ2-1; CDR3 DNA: TGTGCCTGGAGTACCCCTTCCAGGGAATCCTACAATGAGCAGTTCTTC; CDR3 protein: CAWSTPSRESYNEQFF
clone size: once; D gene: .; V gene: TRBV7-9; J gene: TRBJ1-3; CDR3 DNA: TGTGCCAGCAGCTTAATCAAGGGAGCGGGTCACACCTTCGGAAACACCATATATTTT; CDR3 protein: CASSLIKGAGHTFGNTIYF
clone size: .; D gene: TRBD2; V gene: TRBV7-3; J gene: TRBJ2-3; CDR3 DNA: TGTGCCAGCAGCTTAAGGACTAGCGGGGGGCGTGATACGCAGTATTTT; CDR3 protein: CASSLRTSGGRDTQYF